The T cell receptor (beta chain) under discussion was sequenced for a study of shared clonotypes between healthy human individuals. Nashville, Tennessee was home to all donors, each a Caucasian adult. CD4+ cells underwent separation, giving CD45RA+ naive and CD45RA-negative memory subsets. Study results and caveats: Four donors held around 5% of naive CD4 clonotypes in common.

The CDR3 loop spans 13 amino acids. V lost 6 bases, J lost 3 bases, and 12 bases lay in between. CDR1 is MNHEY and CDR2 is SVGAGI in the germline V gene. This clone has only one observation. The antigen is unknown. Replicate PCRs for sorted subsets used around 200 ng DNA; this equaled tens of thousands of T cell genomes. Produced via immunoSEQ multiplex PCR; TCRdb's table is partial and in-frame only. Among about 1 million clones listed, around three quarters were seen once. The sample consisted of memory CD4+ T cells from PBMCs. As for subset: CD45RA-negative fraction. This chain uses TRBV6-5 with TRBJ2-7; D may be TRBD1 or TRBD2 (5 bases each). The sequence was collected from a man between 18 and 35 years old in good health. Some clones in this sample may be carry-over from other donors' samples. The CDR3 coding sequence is TGTGCCAGCAGCCCCCCGGGGCGCTACGAGCAGTACTTC. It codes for CASSPPGRYEQYF.